This TCR beta chain was recorded in a study of blood T cell repertoires in COVID-19. Study-level background: Sites in the United States, Italy and Spain provided acute and convalescent COVID-19 samples.

Measured with immunoSEQ multiplex PCR; TCRdb has only the in-frame clones, and not every one. The repertoire holds about 190,000 clones, with about 83% as singletons. The CDR3 has 17 residues. Germline loops: CDR1 LGHDT, CDR2 YNNKEL (reference sequence). V trimming: 1 base; J trimming: 6 bases; junction bases outside the gene matches: 13. This clone was recorded once. The TCR sequence derives from a woman aged 18-35 years who had recovered from COVID-19. The specimen sequenced was peripheral blood. The V call is TRBV3-1 (or the pseudogene TRBV3-2), the J call TRBJ2-7; 9 positions agree with TRBD2. CDR3 sequence reads: CASSQVLDVTSGTEQYF. DNA of the CDR3: TGTGCCAGCAGCCAAGTACTGGATGTGACTAGCGGTACCGAGCAGTACTTC.